This TCR beta chain came from a study of cytomegalovirus exposure and HLA in healthy donors. About the research overall: Unique TCR beta sequences numbering approximately 120 million came from around 180 million T cells in an earlier analysis. Whole-study findings and limits: Researchers reported that a few CMV-associated chains were confirmed in vitro as CMV antigen-specific. For cytomegalovirus status, the classifier reportedly gave diagnoses with high specificity and sensitivity. Trimming of TCR beta V- and J-genes showed a link, identified in a later analysis, to a missense DCLRE1C variant.

As regards this clone: Its antigen is unknown.

The CDR3 spans 13 residues. Between the trimmed V and J ends, which lost 0 bases and 8 bases, there was a span of 10 bases. Germline V gene sequence: CDR1 GTSNPN, CDR2 SVGIG (reference sequence). With 60 Vbeta and 13 Jbeta primers, the PCR was carried out. Assay: immunoSEQ multiplex PCR; the TCRdb copy retains only in-frame clones and omits some. Among about 120,000 clones listed, around 80% were seen once. The clonotype originates from a female donor in good health and CMV-seropositive. This chain connects TRBV30 to TRBJ2-2; tentative D call: TRBD2 (5 bases). The sequenced sample consisted of PBMCs. CDR3 region: CAWSVNREGELFF. In DNA form, the CDR3 reads TGTGCCTGGAGTGTAAATCGGGAAGGGGAGCTGTTTTTT.